A selection of T cell receptor beta chains follows, all from one sample in a study of cytomegalovirus exposure and HLA in healthy donors. TCRdb's table, derived via immunoSEQ multiplex PCR, lists solely in-frame clones and lacks some. The sample has 130,000 to 150,000 clones; around three quarters are singletons. The sequenced sample was PBMCs. These receptors all stem from a woman in her forties in good health and CMV-seronegative. Both conserved end residues are part of each CDR3. D genes are given only for firm matches. Clone size, where shown, is once, few, many, or a class for clones that have expanded.

TRBJ1-5,few,TRBV5-4,NA,CASSRDNQPQHF,TGTGCCAGCAGCAGAGACAATCAGCCCCAGCATTTT
TRBJ2-7,NA,TRBV6-1,NA,CASRELDRMQYF,TGTGCCAGCAGAGAACTGGACAGAATGCAGTACTTC
TRBJ1-1,NA,TRBV5-1,TRBD1,CASSLGDRMNTEAFF,TGCGCCAGCAGCTTGGGGGACAGGATGAACACTGAAGCTTTCTTT
TRBJ2-1,NA,TRBV18,TRBD1,CASSRTGYNEQFF,TGTGCCAGCTCTAGGACAGGTTACAATGAGCAGTTCTTC
TRBJ1-2,NA,TRBV5-1,NA,CASSLDLQIITF,TGCGCCAGCAGCTTGGATTTACAGATTATCACCTTC
TRBJ1-2,NA,TRBV25-1,NA,CASSESWAAYGYTF,TGTGCCAGCAGTGAATCCTGGGCCGCGTATGGCTACACCTTC
TRBJ1-2,NA,TRBV5-4,NA,CASSLNSGDYGYTF,TGTGCCAGCAGCTTGAATTCAGGGGACTATGGCTACACCTTC
TRBJ1-5,once,TRBV10-2,NA,CASSLGEGNQPQHF,TGCGCCAGCAGTTTGGGGGAGGGCAATCAGCCCCAGCATTTT
TRBJ1-1,NA,TRBV10-2,NA,CASSEETVNTEAFF,TGCGCCAGCAGTGAGGAGACAGTGAACACTGAAGCTTTCTTT
TRBJ1-2,once,TRBV25-1,TRBD1,CASSEYRQGANSVDGYAF,TGTGCCAGCAGTGAATACCGACAGGGGGCTAACTCAGTTGATGGCTACGCCTTC
TRBJ1-1,NA,TRBV6-5,NA,CAAEGLNTEAFF,TGTGCCGCAGAGGGATTAAACACTGAAGCTTTCTTT
TRBJ2-3,few,TRBV5-1,NA,CASSLYPRVEGTDTQYF,TGCGCCAGCAGCTTGTATCCCAGGGTTGAGGGCACAGATACGCAGTATTTT